The 6 T cell receptor beta chains given below trace back to one sample, sequenced in a study of glioma-infiltrating T cells. Using RNA template, CDR3s of TCR alpha and beta were amplified with iRepertoire arm-PCR. A single record per CDR3 protein comes from TCRdb applying MiXCR to the multiplex PCR reads. The sample has more than 300,000 distinct CDR3 sequences; about two fifths are singletons. Sequencing was carried out using glioma tissue, nonneoplastic brain tissue, or PBMCs (not recorded which). The receptors stem from a human donor with low-grade glioma or glioblastoma, undergoing nonglioma brain surgery, or in good health (not recorded which).

This chain joins TRBV29-1 and TRBJ1-1, with a possible D match to TRBD1 (5 bases). Germline CDR1 reads SQVTM; CDR2 reads ANQGSEA. Trimming shortened V by 5 bases and J by 5 bases, and 15 bases separated the two germline ends. The CDR3 is made up of 13 amino acids. The CDR3 protein is CSVKKAGLTEAFF. CDR3 nucleotide sequence: TGCAGCGTTAAAAAGGCAGGGCTAACTGAAGCTTTCTTT.

The genes are TRBV7-2 and TRBJ2-6, with TRBD2 identical over 7 bases. The CDR3 runs 15 residues. Losses at the gene ends were 4 bases for V and 3 bases for J; bases not matched to a gene: 3. Germline V gene data show CDR1 as SGHTA and CDR2 as FQGNSA. The CDR3 spells CASSSGEGGANVLTF. CDR3 bases: TGTGCCAGCAGCTCTGGGGAGGGTGGGGCCAACGTCCTGACTTTC.

This chain joins TRBV7-9 and TRBJ1-1; 7 nucleotides agree with TRBD1. V gave up 1 base and J gave up 3 bases; unmatched junction bases: 14. This CDR3 contains 18 residues. Germline assignment: CDR1 SEHNR and CDR2 FQNEAQ (reference sequence). The CDR3 sequence is CASSLVMTWRGRDTEAFF. CDR3 coding DNA: TGTGCCAGCAGCTTAGTTATGACGTGGAGGGGGCGGGACACTGAAGCTTTCTTT.

This clonotype was seen a single time. The gene calls are TRBV28 and TRBJ2-5; 12 nucleotides agree with TRBD2. The germline gives CDR1 MDHEN, CDR2 SYDVKM. V lost 5 bases and J lost 0; bases outside the gene matches: 4. This CDR3 comprises 16 residues. The CDR3 protein is CASSLGLAGNQETQYF. The CDR3 DNA reads TGTGCCAGCAGTCTCGGACTAGCGGGGAACCAAGAGACCCAGTACTTC.

With respect to this clonotype: Since the CDR3 does not end with the conserved phenylalanine or tryptophan, this likely comes from a read error. The genes are TRBV25-1 and TRBJ2-1; 9 bases agree with TRBD1. After removal of 2 bases from V and 6 bases from J, the junction contained 14 bases not matched to a gene. The germline V gene has CDR1 MGHDK and CDR2 SYGVNS. The CDR3 totals 18 residues. CDR3 nucleotide sequence: TGTGCCAGCAGTGAAGGTTGGTCCCTGGACAGGGGAGGCAATGAGCAGTTCCTC. It translates to CASSEGWSLDRGGNEQFL.

On this clonotype itself: Just one base apart from a much larger clone, this may be a read error. The CDR3 DNA follows: TGTGCCAGCAGAGAGGGACAGGTGCTCTATGGCTACACCTTC. Translating it yields CASREGQVLYGYTF. The chain uses TRBV28 and TRBJ1-2; the match to TRBD1 covers 8 bases. Germline trimming cut 6 bases from V and 4 bases from J; bases unmatched to any gene: 7. Germline loops: CDR1 MDHEN, CDR2 SYDVKM. CDR3 length: 14 residues.